Listed below are T cell receptor beta chains from one sample, sequenced in a study of vaccination and CD4 T cells after COVID-19. Their antigen targets remain unknown. TCRdb re-derived calls from the PCR reads in MiXCR, one entry per CDR3 protein. The repertoire holds under 15,000 distinct CDR3 sequences, with 55% to 65% as singletons. Sample: CD4+ T cells from blood, cultured in vitro, taken before SARS-CoV-2 vaccination. These TCRs come from a human donor who had recovered from COVID-19. CDR3s include the opening cysteine and the closing phenylalanine or tryptophan. A D gene is named only where the DNA matches it firmly. Size values are once, few and many counts, or a class for expanded clones, and some rows have none.

clone_size j_call v_call d_call cdr3_aa cdr3_nt
NA TRBJ1-2 TRBV20-1 NA CSASLVRGYGYTF TGCAGTGCTAGTCTCGTCAGGGGCTATGGCTACACCTTC
NA TRBJ2-7 TRBV6-1 TRBD1 CASRGLDRASSYEQYF TGTGCCAGCAGGGGATTGGACAGGGCCAGCTCCTACGAGCAGTACTTC
once TRBJ2-1 TRBV20-1 TRBD2 CSARGLAGEDEQFF TGCAGTGCTCGAGGCCTAGCGGGAGAAGATGAGCAGTTCTTC
few TRBJ2-3 TRBV20-1 NA CSARTGGSTDTQYF TGCAGTGCTAGGACCGGCGGTAGCACAGATACGCAGTATTTT
NA TRBJ2-5 TRBV7-9 TRBD1 CASSFRTGRETQYF TGTGCCAGCAGCTTCCGGACAGGGCGAGAGACCCAGTACTTC
NA TRBJ1-2 TRBV2 TRBD1 CASSGTGVNYGYTF TGTGCCAGCAGTGGAACAGGGGTCAACTATGGCTACACCTTC
NA TRBJ2-3 TRBV6-1 TRBD2 CASSEGLAGGGNTDTQYF TGTGCCAGCAGTGAAGGGCTAGCGGGAGGGGGGAACACAGATACGCAGTATTTT
few TRBJ1-5 TRBV20-1 NA CSARRDNNQPQHF TGCAGTGCTAGACGGGACAACAATCAGCCCCAGCATTTT
few TRBJ2-7 TRBV5-1 NA CASSFKGTDEQYF TGCGCCAGCAGCTTCAAGGGTACGGACGAGCAGTACTTC
NA TRBJ1-6 TRBV7-9 TRBD1 CASSAGQGAESSPLHF TGTGCCAGCAGCGCAGGGCAGGGGGCAGAGTCTTCACCCCTCCACTTT
few TRBJ1-2 TRBV27 NA CASWPTVGQGYTF TGTGCCAGCTGGCCGACAGTCGGCCAGGGCTACACCTTC
NA TRBJ2-7 TRBV20-1 NA CSARLGAGGYEQYF TGCAGTGCTAGATTAGGGGCTGGGGGATACGAGCAGTACTTC
NA TRBJ2-1 TRBV20-1 NA CSAEGLGARDEQFF TGCAGTGCCGAGGGACTGGGGGCCCGGGATGAGCAGTTCTTC
NA TRBJ1-5 TRBV7-8 TRBD1 CASSPYLRSDRALGSNQPQHF TGTGCCAGCAGCCCTTACTTGCGGTCAGACAGGGCCCTTGGTAGCAATCAGCCCCAGCATTTT
NA TRBJ1-5 TRBV2 NA CASSVVHPGQPQHF TGTGCCAGCAGTGTGGTTCACCCAGGGCAGCCCCAGCATTTT
NA TRBJ1-5 TRBV6-1 TRBD1 CASSGGTVYSNQPQHF TGTGCCAGCAGTGGCGGGACAGTCTATAGCAATCAGCCCCAGCATTTT
NA TRBJ2-2 TRBV10-1 TRBD1 CASSDKGQGDGELFF TGCGCCAGCAGTGACAAGGGACAGGGAGACGGGGAGCTGTTTTTT
NA TRBJ2-7 TRBV11-2 TRBD1 CASSLTGTYEQYF TGTGCCAGCAGCTTGACAGGGACCTACGAGCAGTACTTC
NA TRBJ1-5 TRBV6-2/TRBV6-3 TRBD1 CASSYDRGRSKGNQPQHF TGTGCCAGCAGTTACGACAGGGGGCGAAGTAAAGGCAATCAGCCCCAGCATTTT
once TRBJ2-3 TRBV6-1 TRBD1 CASGTGTDTQYF TGTGCCAGCGGGACAGGGACGGATACGCAGTATTTT
NA TRBJ1-5 TRBV24-1 TRBD1 CATGTGNQPQHF TGTGCCACGGGGACAGGGAATCAGCCCCAGCATTTT
NA TRBJ1-6 TRBV30 TRBD1 CAWRALGQGYSPLHF TGTGCCTGGAGAGCCCTAGGACAGGGTTATTCACCCCTCCACTTT
NA TRBJ1-1 TRBV6-1 TRBD1 CASSQDRGIGTEAFF TGTGCCAGCAGTCAAGACAGGGGGATTGGCACTGAAGCTTTCTTT
NA TRBJ2-5 TRBV20-1 TRBD1 CSARDNRGRETQYF TGCAGTGCTAGAGACAACAGGGGGCGAGAGACCCAGTACTTC
NA TRBJ2-1 TRBV20-1 TRBD2 CSARDFRTRARGEQFF TGCAGTGCTAGAGATTTTAGGACTAGGGCCCGGGGTGAGCAGTTCTTC
NA TRBJ2-3 TRBV6-1 NA CASTQTRGRHTDTQYF TGTGCCAGCACTCAAACAAGGGGGAGACACACAGATACGCAGTATTTT
NA TRBJ2-7 TRBV19 TRBD1 CASSILAGGHEQYF TGTGCCAGTAGTATTCTCGCAGGGGGCCACGAGCAGTACTTC
NA TRBJ2-7 TRBV20-1 NA CSASGAGGQRIEQYF TGCAGTGCTAGCGGGGCTGGGGGCCAGCGCATCGAGCAGTACTTC
NA TRBJ1-6 TRBV20-1 NA CSARETVNSPLHF TGCAGTGCTAGAGAGACAGTTAATTCACCCCTCCACTTT
NA TRBJ2-3 TRBV19 NA CASSMWGGAPDTQYF TGTGCCAGTAGTATGTGGGGGGGGGCCCCAGATACGCAGTATTTT
once TRBJ1-1 TRBV6-2/TRBV6-3 NA CASSARTGNTEAFF TGTGCCAGCAGCGCCAGGACGGGGAACACTGAAGCTTTCTTT
few TRBJ1-5 TRBV20-1 TRBD1 CSANSGTGIQPQHF TGCAGTGCAAACTCCGGGACAGGGATTCAGCCCCAGCATTTT
NA TRBJ2-5 TRBV24-1 TRBD2 CATSDRTSGSQETQYF TGTGCCACCAGTGATAGGACTAGCGGGAGCCAAGAGACCCAGTACTTC
NA TRBJ2-7 TRBV30 TRBD2 CAWSPATSGYEQYF TGTGCCTGGAGTCCGGCGACTAGCGGTTACGAGCAGTACTTC
NA TRBJ2-3 TRBV7-9 TRBD2 CASSSTSGKQYF TGTGCCAGCAGTTCTACTAGCGGTAAACAGTATTTT
NA TRBJ2-3 TRBV20-1 NA CSARDGSTDTQYF TGCAGTGCTAGAGATGGAAGCACAGATACGCAGTATTTT
once TRBJ1-2 TRBV5-4 NA CASSLAGAGGYTF TGTGCCAGCAGCTTGGCAGGGGCTGGTGGCTACACCTTC
NA TRBJ2-1 TRBV20-1 TRBD2 CRAASGGNNEQFF TGCAGGGCTGCTAGCGGGGGTAACAATGAGCAGTTCTTC
NA TRBJ2-1 TRBV20-1 NA CSAEKDAAHGYNEQFF TGCAGTGCTGAAAAGGACGCGGCCCACGGTTACAATGAGCAGTTCTTC
NA TRBJ2-1 TRBV7-8 TRBD2 CASSLRLAGSWDF TGTGCCAGCAGCTTACGGCTAGCGGGTAGCTGGGACTTC
NA TRBJ1-6 TRBV6-1 TRBD1 CASSLDRAGNSPLHF TGTGCCAGCAGCTTAGACAGGGCGGGGAATTCACCCCTCCACTTT
once TRBJ2-3 TRBV2 NA CASSGLSYTDTQYF TGTGCCAGCAGTGGACTGTCTTACACAGATACGCAGTATTTT
few TRBJ2-1 TRBV7-9 TRBD2 CASSSTPGLAGGRRNEQFF TGTGCCAGCAGCTCCACGCCGGGACTAGCGGGAGGACGGAGGAATGAGCAGTTCTTC
NA TRBJ2-3 TRBV11-2 TRBD2 CASSLRLAGGGDTQYF TGTGCCAGCAGCTTACGACTAGCGGGAGGCGGCGATACGCAGTATTTT
NA TRBJ1-5 TRBV19 NA CASSMGPGQVSNQPQHF TGTGCCAGTAGTATGGGCCCCGGGCAGGTTAGCAATCAGCCCCAGCATTTT
medium-sized TRBJ2-1 TRBV20-1 NA CSAIRGDEQFF TGCAGTGCCATCAGGGGCGATGAGCAGTTCTTC
NA TRBJ2-3 TRBV20-1 TRBD2 CSARSSGRRSTQYF TGCAGTGCTAGATCTAGCGGGAGGAGGTCTACGCAGTATTTT